The 30 T cell receptor beta chains given below trace back to one sample, sequenced in a study of T cells after yellow fever vaccination (dated by TCRdb to about 2019). Preparation of the library involved 5' RACE. TCRdb records Illumina HiSeq 2500 as the sequencer. TCRdb itself trimmed the public reads at Q25 with fastp, ran MiXCR and retained productive beta chains. Each CDR3 protein gets just one entry, which takes the most common genes and DNA from the rows behind it. For this sample the table gives around 340,000 distinct CDR3 sequences, of which roughly 8.7% were detected only once. In total, the top ten clones hold around 17% of the sample. Read against the paper, the sample's treatment or condition label means: live attenuated yellow fever vaccine strain. The sequencing here drew on PBMCs, taken on the day of the first yellow fever vaccination. The receptors were sampled from a young man who received the YFV17D yellow fever vaccine.

V and J are TRBV30 and TRBJ1-1, with D possibly TRBD1 on 5 matching bases. From germline, CDR1 is GTSNPN and CDR2 SVGIG (reference sequence). This CDR3 contains 13 residues. V lost 4 bases, J lost 4 bases, and 13 bases lay in between. The CDR3: CAWTVWGGTEAFF. CDR3 nucleotide sequence: TGTGCCTGGACCGTTTGGGGGGGCACTGAAGCTTTCTTT.

This clonotype came up a few times. CDR3 in amino acids: CASSLSGTGEGGEKLFF. CDR3 bases: TGTGCCAGCAGCTTGTCCGGGACGGGGGAAGGCGGAGAAAAACTGTTTTTT. The chain carries TRBV5-5 and TRBJ1-4; a possible D gene is TRBD1 (5 bases). Germline CDR1 is SGHKS and CDR2 is YYEKEE (reference sequence). Trimming stripped 1 base from V and 8 bases from J, with 21 bases between. The CDR3 has 17 residues. Using reference TRBV5-5 and TRBJ1-4 for the parts outside the CDR3, the full variable domain is DAGVTQSPTHLIKTRGQQVTLRCSPISGHKSVSWYQQVLGQGPQFIFQYYEKEERGRGNFPDRFSARQFPNYSSELNVNALLLGDSALYLCASSLSGTGEGGEKLFFGSGTQLSVL.

V and J are TRBV6-2 or TRBV6-3 and TRBJ2-7; the D gene is possibly TRBD1 (6 bases). Deletions cut 5 bases from V and 0 bases from J, with 11 bases between. The CDR3 is 14 residues long. CDR1 is MNHEY and CDR2 is SVGEGT in the germline V gene. The CDR3: CASSRQEISYEQYF. CDR3 DNA sequence: TGTGCCAGCAGTCGACAGGAGATCTCCTACGAGCAGTACTTC.

The V and J genes are TRBV19 and TRBJ2-1; 8 bases are shared with TRBD2. The CDR3 covers 14 residues. With V trimmed by 3 bases and J by 4 bases, 2 bases remained unmatched. Germline V gene lookup returns CDR1 LNHDA and CDR2 SQIVND (reference sequence). CDR3 DNA: TGTGCCAGTAGTATGCGGGGGGCATACAATGAGCAGTTCTTC. This encodes CASSMRGAYNEQFF.

This rearrangement joins TRBV6-2 or TRBV6-3 to TRBJ1-1; D might be TRBD1 (5 bases). Germline values: CDR1 MNHEY, CDR2 SVGEGT. Trimming took 5 bases from V and 2 from J, leaving 12 bases between them. The CDR3 runs to 14 residues. CDR3 amino acids: CASSTTDANTEAFF. The CDR3 coding sequence is TGTGCCAGCAGTACGACAGACGCCAACACTGAAGCTTTCTTT.

This sequence joins TRBV7-9 and TRBJ1-2; tentatively, D is TRBD1 (5 bases). Germline V gene data show CDR1 as SEHNR and CDR2 as FQNEAQ (reference sequence). V dropped 5 bases and J dropped 10 bases, with 11 bases sitting between them. CDR3 length equals 11 residues. Here the CDR3 reads CASSITGFYTF. DNA for the CDR3: TGTGCCAGCAGCATAACAGGCTTCTACACCTTC.

This rearrangement joins TRBV11-2 to TRBJ1-1; D perhaps matches TRBD1 (6 bases). Trimming left V 5 bases short and J 3 bases short, with 13 bases between. The germline gives CDR1 SGHAT, CDR2 FQNNGV. CDR3 length: 14 residues. The CDR3 sequence is CASSPGGAYTEAFF. The CDR3, as DNA: TGTGCCAGCAGCCCCGGGGGCGCTTACACTGAAGCTTTCTTT.

The table lists this clonotype with many counts. The V and J genes are TRBV4-1 and TRBJ2-3; the D gene is possibly TRBD2 (5 bases). Germline CDR1 reads MGHRA; CDR2 reads YSYEKL. This CDR3 is built from 15 residues. V was shortened by 1 base and J by 1 base, with 9 bases between the two germline ends. The CDR3 is CASSQVSEGTDTQYF. The CDR3 bases are TGCGCCAGCAGCCAAGTTAGCGAGGGCACAGATACGCAGTATTTT.

This clonotype was counted between two and nine times. The chain recombines TRBV20-1 with TRBJ2-2; no clear D gene. The V gene's germline CDR1 is DFQATT and CDR2 SNEGSKA (reference sequence). The length of the CDR3 is 13 residues. The V end lost 1 base, the J end lost 7 bases, and 10 bases lay between the germline ends. The CDR3 nucleotides are TGCAGTGCTAGAGTACCCCCGGGCGGGGAGCTGTTTTTT. Translation gives CSARVPPGGELFF.

This clonotype was picked up many times. The V and J genes are TRBV6-6 and TRBJ2-2, with D unresolved. The CDR3 runs to 11 residues. Trimming stripped 10 bases from V and 5 bases from J, with 8 bases between. The germline V gene encodes CDR1 MNHNY and CDR2 SVGAGI (reference sequence). CDR3 protein: CATLETGELFF. The CDR3 DNA is TGTGCCACCTTAGAGACCGGGGAGCTGTTTTTT.

The chain recombines TRBV6-1 with TRBJ2-1, with D possibly called TRBD1 or TRBD2 (6 bases each). The CDR3 sequence is 11 residues long. The V gene lost 5 bases and the J gene lost 13 bases, with 12 bases spanning the gap. Germline CDR1 MNHNS, CDR2 SASEGT. This CDR3 is CASSWRGIQFF. CDR3 nucleotides: TGTGCCAGCAGTTGGAGGGGGATACAGTTCTTC.

This clonotype was observed a handful of times. The chain links TRBV7-3 to TRBJ1-2; D unclear. V dropped 5 bases and J dropped 6 bases, with 13 bases sitting between them. The CDR3 extends over 13 amino acids. Germline CDR1 and CDR2: SGHTA and FQGTGA. CDR3 residues: CASSNPFGDGYTF. The DNA of the CDR3 is TGTGCCAGCAGCAACCCCTTCGGGGATGGCTACACCTTC.

The chain combines TRBV24-1 with TRBJ1-5, with TRBD1 identical over 8 bases. This CDR3 is built from 16 residues. Unmatched junction bases numbered 9, after V lost 2 bases and J lost 7 bases. Germline V gives CDR1 KGHDR, CDR2 SFDVKD. CDR3 region: CATSDSAQGAWQPQHF. DNA for the CDR3: TGTGCCACCAGTGATTCCGCCCAGGGGGCATGGCAGCCCCAGCATTTT.

This clonotype occurred many times. The CDR3 sequence is CASTGQGSTDTQYF. CDR3 in DNA: TGTGCCAGCACCGGACAGGGGAGCACAGATACGCAGTATTTT. The rearrangement joins TRBV12-3 or TRBV12-4 to TRBJ2-3, with 9 bases fitting TRBD1. V shed 7 bases and J 0 bases; nucleotides not matched to a gene: 2. The CDR3 consists of 14 residues.

The rearrangement joins TRBV1 to TRBJ2-2; the table's D call TRBD2 went unverified against the DNA. TRBV1 has pseudogene status. The CDR3 has 16 amino acids. CDR3 region: CTSSQTSGANTGELFF. The CDR3 DNA reads as TGCACCAGCAGCCAAACTAGCGGAGCGAACACCGGGGAGCTGTTTTTT.

Only a few counts were recorded for this clonotype. The chain combines TRBV15 with TRBJ2-7; D is uncertain. V lost 1 base and J 2 bases, leaving 3 bases between the germline ends. This CDR3 has 12 residues. Germline values: CDR1 LNHNV, CDR2 YYDKDF (reference sequence). DNA for the CDR3: TGTGCCACCAGCAGAGGTCCCTACGAGCAGTACTTC. This codes for CATSRGPYEQYF.

This clonotype was picked up a small number of times. The chain has TRBV7-6 and TRBJ2-1, with TRBD2 identical over 10 bases. Germline CDR1 is SGHVS and CDR2 is FNYEAQ. Unmatched junction bases numbered 3, after V lost 4 bases and J lost 0 bases. The CDR3 consists of 16 residues. The chain's CDR3 is CASSSSGGASYNEQFF. In nucleotides, the CDR3 is TGTGCCAGCAGCTCAAGCGGGGGGGCCTCCTACAATGAGCAGTTCTTC. Supplemented by reference TRBV7-6 and TRBJ2-1, the full variable domain reads GAGVSQSPRYKVTKRGQDVALRCDPISGHVSLYWYRQALGQGPEFLTYFNYEAQQDKSGLPNDRFSAERPEGSISTLTIQRTEQRDSAMYRCASSSSGGASYNEQFFGPGTRLTVL.

This clonotype occurred once. The rearrangement uses TRBV19 and TRBJ2-3; D gene uncertain. The length of the CDR3 is 11 residues. Trimming pared 3 bases from V and 5 bases from J, leaving 3 bases between. Germline CDR1 LNHDA, CDR2 SQIVND (reference sequence). CDR3 nucleotides: TGTGCCAGTAGTATTAGAGATACGCAGTATTTT. Protein product: CASSIRDTQYF.

The J gene is TRBJ1-2, the V gene TRBV4-1; D might be TRBD1 (5 bases). CDR1 is MGHRA and CDR2 is YSYEKL in the germline V gene. V was pared by 2 bases and J by 7 bases, with 20 bases between. The CDR3 runs to 16 residues. The CDR3 bases are TGCGCCAGCAGCCAACCACGGGGGGGTCGCCTATTTGGCTACACCTTC. This sequence encodes CASSQPRGGRLFGYTF.

The V call is TRBV11-3, the J call TRBJ2-1; the D call may be TRBD1 or TRBD2 (6 bases each). The CDR3 totals 15 residues. V gave up 5 bases and J gave up 5 bases, with 16 bases separating them. CDR1 and CDR2 (germline): SGHNT, YENEEA. The CDR3 nucleotides are TGTGCCAGCAGCCTGATGGGGGGCGCCCACAATGAGCAGTTCTTC. The encoded protein is CASSLMGGAHNEQFF.

The gene calls are TRBV11-1 and TRBJ2-1; TRBD2 matches at 10 bases. Germline V gene lookup returns CDR1 SGHAT and CDR2 FQDESV (reference sequence). The CDR3 covers 15 residues. V shed 4 bases and J 5 bases; nucleotides not matched to a gene: 5. CDR3 region: CASSSSGGVDNEQFF. In nucleotides, the CDR3 is TGTGCCAGCAGCTCTAGCGGGGGTGTCGACAATGAGCAGTTCTTC.

The chain combines TRBV5-1 with TRBJ1-1; 11 bases fit TRBD1. Germline CDR1 is SGHRS and CDR2 is YFSETQ. Germline trimming cut 3 bases from V and 6 bases from J; bases unmatched to any gene: 13. CDR3 size: 17 residues. CDR3 amino acids: CASSSLHLPGQGAEAFF. CDR3 nucleotide sequence: TGCGCCAGCAGCTCTTTACACCTGCCGGGACAGGGGGCTGAAGCTTTCTTT.

The genes are TRBV5-5 and TRBJ1-5, with D uncertain. The CDR3 extends over 15 amino acids. The V gene lost 1 base and the J gene lost 0 bases, with 8 bases spanning the gap. Germline CDR1 SGHKS, CDR2 YYEKEE (reference sequence). In nucleotides, the CDR3 is TGTGCCAGCAGCTTGTTTGACGTTAGCAATCAGCCCCAGCATTTT. Translating it yields CASSLFDVSNQPQHF.

The chain couples TRBV11-3 to TRBJ2-1, with 11 bases matching TRBD2. Germline CDR1 SGHNT, CDR2 YENEEA. The CDR3 contains 15 residues. After removal of 3 bases from V and 7 bases from J, the junction contained 5 bases not matched to a gene. CDR3 coding DNA: TGTGCCAGCAGCTTTAGACTAGCGGGACGAAATGAGCAGTTCTTC. It is translated as CASSFRLAGRNEQFF. The entire variable domain, with the rest obtained from reference TRBV11-3 and TRBJ2-1, is as follows: EAGVVQSPRYKIIEKKQPVAFWCNPISGHNTLYWYLQNLGQGPELLIRYENEEAVDDSQLPKDRFSAERLKGVDSTLKIQPAELGDSAVYLCASSFRLAGRNEQFFGPGTRLTVL.

The chain is built from TRBV12-3 or TRBV12-4 and TRBJ1-5; the D is unclear. Trimming pared 3 bases from V and 5 bases from J, leaving 8 bases between. The CDR3 is made up of 13 amino acids. In DNA, the CDR3 is TGTGCCAGCAGTTTCCAGATAGATCAGCCCCAGCATTTT. Amino acid sequence: CASSFQIDQPQHF.

This clonotype came up a few times. This chain links TRBV2 with TRBJ2-7; possible D gene TRBD2, 5 bases. CDR3 length equals 13 residues. Germline V gives CDR1 SNHLY, CDR2 FYNNEI. Trimming shortened V by 8 bases and J by 6 bases, and 17 bases separated the two germline ends. The CDR3 spells CASSAGETTEQYF. CDR3 coding DNA: TGTGCCAGCTCTGCTGGGGAGACGACCGAGCAGTACTTC.

This clonotype was observed a few times. The chain joins TRBV5-1 to TRBJ1-2; the D gene is possibly TRBD1 (5 bases). The CDR3 runs to 14 residues. Germline lookup yields CDR1 SGHRS and CDR2 YFSETQ. The ends were cut back, 4 bases at V and 5 bases at J, with 15 bases in the middle. The CDR3 coding sequence is TGCGCCAGCAGCCCAATCCGGGCAGGGTATGGCTACACCTTC. Translated, it gives CASSPIRAGYGYTF.

This chain uses TRBV7-6 with TRBJ2-1; D tentatively fits TRBD1 or TRBD2 (5 bases each). CDR1 is SGHVS and CDR2 is FNYEAQ in the germline V gene. V was shortened by 5 bases and J by 6 bases, with 20 bases between the two germline ends. The CDR3 covers 16 residues. The CDR3 here is CASSPSRSGTTNEQFF. The CDR3 DNA is TGTGCCAGCAGCCCAAGCCGTTCCGGGACCACCAATGAGCAGTTCTTC.

V gene TRBV7-2 combines with J gene TRBJ2-7; 11 nucleotides agree with TRBD1. From germline, CDR1 is SGHTA and CDR2 FQGNSA. Unmatched junction bases numbered 4, after V lost 3 bases and J lost 3 bases. The CDR3 sequence is 15 residues long. CDR3 nucleotide sequence: TGTGCCAGCAGCTTTGGGACAGGGGGTTTCTACGAGCAGTACTTC. As protein: CASSFGTGGFYEQYF.

This clonotype was counted only a few times. V is TRBV4-1 and J is TRBJ1-5; D is undetermined. Germline values: CDR1 MGHRA, CDR2 YSYEKL. The CDR3 has 14 residues. Trimming took off 4 bases at V and 0 bases at J, with 7 bases between the two ends. The CDR3 reads CASSRHYSNQPQHF. Written as DNA, the CDR3 is TGCGCCAGCAGCCGACACTATAGCAATCAGCCCCAGCATTTT.